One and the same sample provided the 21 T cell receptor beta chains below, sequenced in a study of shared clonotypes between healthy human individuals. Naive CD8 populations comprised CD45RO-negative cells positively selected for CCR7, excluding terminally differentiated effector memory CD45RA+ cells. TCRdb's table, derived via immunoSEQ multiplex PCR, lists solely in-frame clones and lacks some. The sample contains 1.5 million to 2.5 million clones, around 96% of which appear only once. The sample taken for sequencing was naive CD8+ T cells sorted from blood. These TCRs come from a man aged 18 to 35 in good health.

As DNA, the CDR3 is TGTGCCAGCAGCTTGCGCGGTCTAGCGGGTGGGGAGCAGTACTTC. Residues: CASSLRGLAGGEQYF. This chain uses TRBV5-4 with TRBJ2-7; TRBD2 matches at 8 bases. The ends lost 1 base at V and 7 bases at J; junction bases unmatched: 10. Germline V gene sequence: CDR1 SGHNT, CDR2 YYREEE (reference sequence). CDR3 length: 15 residues.

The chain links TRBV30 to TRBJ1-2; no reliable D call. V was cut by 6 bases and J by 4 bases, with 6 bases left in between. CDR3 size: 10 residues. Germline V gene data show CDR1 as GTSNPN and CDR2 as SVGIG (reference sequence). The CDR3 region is CACHSYGYTF. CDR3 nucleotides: TGTGCCTGCCACAGCTATGGCTACACCTTC.

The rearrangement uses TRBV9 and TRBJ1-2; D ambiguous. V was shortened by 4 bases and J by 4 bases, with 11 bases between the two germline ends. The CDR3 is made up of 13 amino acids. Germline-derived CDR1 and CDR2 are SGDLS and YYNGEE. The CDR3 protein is CASSPNTVYGYTF. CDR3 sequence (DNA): TGTGCCAGCAGCCCAAACACCGTCTATGGCTACACCTTC.

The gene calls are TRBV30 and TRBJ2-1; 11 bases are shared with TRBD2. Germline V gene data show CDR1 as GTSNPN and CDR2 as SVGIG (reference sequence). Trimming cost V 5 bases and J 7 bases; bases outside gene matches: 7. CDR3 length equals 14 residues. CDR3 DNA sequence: TGTGCCTGGCGTGATAGCGGGAGGGCAAATGAGCAGTTCTTC. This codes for CAWRDSGRANEQFF.

The CDR3 DNA reads as TGTGCCAGCAGCTTGTATGCGGCGGGGGCCTACGAGCAGTACTTC. Protein sequence: CASSLYAAGAYEQYF. The chain carries TRBV5-6 and TRBJ2-7; 7 positions match TRBD2. There are 15 residues in the CDR3. Per the germline V gene, CDR1 is SGHDT and CDR2 is YYEEEE. Trimming at V came to 1 base and at J to 2 bases, leaving 6 bases not matched to a gene.

Written as DNA, the CDR3 is TGTGCCAGCAGTTTAGGTGGGGCTCACAATGAGCAGTTCTTC. As protein: CASSLGGAHNEQFF. This sequence joins TRBV27 and TRBJ2-1; possible D gene TRBD1, 5 bases. Germline values: CDR1 MNHEY, CDR2 SMNVEV (reference sequence). Trimming pared 2 bases from V and 5 bases from J, leaving 10 bases between. The CDR3 loop spans 14 amino acids.

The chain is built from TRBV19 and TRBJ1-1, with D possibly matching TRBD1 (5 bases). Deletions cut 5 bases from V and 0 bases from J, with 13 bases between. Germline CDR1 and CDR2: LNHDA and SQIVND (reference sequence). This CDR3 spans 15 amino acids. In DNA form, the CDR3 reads TGTGCCAGTAGTGCTAGACAGAACCTGAACACTGAAGCTTTCTTT. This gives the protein CASSARQNLNTEAFF.

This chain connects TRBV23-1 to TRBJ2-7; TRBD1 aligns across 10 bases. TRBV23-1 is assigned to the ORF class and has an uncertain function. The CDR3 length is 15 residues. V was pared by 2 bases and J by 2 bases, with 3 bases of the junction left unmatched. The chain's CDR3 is CASSQGTGAAYEQYF. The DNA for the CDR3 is TGCGCCAGCAGTCAAGGGACAGGGGCGGCCTACGAGCAGTACTTC.

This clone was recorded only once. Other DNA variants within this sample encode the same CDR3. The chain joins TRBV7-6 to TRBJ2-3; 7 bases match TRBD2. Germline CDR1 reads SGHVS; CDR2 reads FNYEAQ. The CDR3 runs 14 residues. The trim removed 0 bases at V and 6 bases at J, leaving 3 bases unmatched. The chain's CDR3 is CASSLAGGVDTQYF. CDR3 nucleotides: TGTGCCAGCAGCTTAGCGGGAGGGGTGGATACGCAGTATTTT.

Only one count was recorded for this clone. Here the CDR3 reads CSVEGVGARNTGELFF. CDR3 DNA: TGCAGCGTTGAAGGGGTCGGGGCCAGGAACACCGGGGAGCTGTTTTTT. The gene calls are TRBV29-1 and TRBJ2-2; D may be TRBD1 or TRBD2 (5 bases each). This CDR3 is built from 16 residues. Germline V gene data show CDR1 as SQVTM and CDR2 as ANQGSEA. Trimming cost V 1 base and J 1 base, with 13 bases left between them.

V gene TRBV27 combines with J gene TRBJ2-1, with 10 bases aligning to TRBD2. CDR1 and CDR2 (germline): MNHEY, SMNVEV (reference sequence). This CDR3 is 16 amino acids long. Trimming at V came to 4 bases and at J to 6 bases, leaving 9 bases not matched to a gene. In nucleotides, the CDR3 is TGTGCCAGCAGTTCCTTGGTAGCGGGGGGTGCCAATGAGCAGTTCTTC. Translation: CASSSLVAGGANEQFF.

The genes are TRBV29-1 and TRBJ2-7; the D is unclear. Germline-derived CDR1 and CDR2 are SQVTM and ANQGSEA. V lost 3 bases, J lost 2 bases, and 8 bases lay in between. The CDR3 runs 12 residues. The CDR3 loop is CSVDGQTYEQYF. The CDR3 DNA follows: TGCAGCGTTGATGGGCAAACCTACGAGCAGTACTTC.

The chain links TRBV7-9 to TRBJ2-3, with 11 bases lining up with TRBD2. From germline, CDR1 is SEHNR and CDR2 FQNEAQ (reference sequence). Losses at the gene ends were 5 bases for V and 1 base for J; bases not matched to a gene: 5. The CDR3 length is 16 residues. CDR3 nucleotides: TGTGCCAGCAGCCCGCCGGGACTAGCGGGCACAGATACGCAGTATTTT. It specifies CASSPPGLAGTDTQYF.

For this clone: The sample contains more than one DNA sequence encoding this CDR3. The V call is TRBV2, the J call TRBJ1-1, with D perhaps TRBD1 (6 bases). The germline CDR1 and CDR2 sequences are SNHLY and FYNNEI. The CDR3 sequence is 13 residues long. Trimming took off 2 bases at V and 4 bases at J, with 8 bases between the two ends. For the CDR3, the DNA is TGTGCCAGCAGTGAAAGGGGGGGCACTGAAGCTTTCTTT. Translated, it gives CASSERGGTEAFF.

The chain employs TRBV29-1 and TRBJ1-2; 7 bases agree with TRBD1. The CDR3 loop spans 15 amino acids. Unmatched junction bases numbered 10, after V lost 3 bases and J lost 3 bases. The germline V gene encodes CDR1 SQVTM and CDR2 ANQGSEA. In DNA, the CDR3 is TGCAGCGTTGATTTACCGCCCGGGACAGACTATGGCTACACCTTC. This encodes CSVDLPPGTDYGYTF.

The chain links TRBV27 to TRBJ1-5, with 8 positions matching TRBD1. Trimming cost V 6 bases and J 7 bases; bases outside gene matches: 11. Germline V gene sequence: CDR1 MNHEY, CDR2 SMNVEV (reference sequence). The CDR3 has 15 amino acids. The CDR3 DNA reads TGTGCCAGCAGACAAGACAGGGGCCGGGAGCAGCCCCAGCATTTT. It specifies CASRQDRGREQPQHF.

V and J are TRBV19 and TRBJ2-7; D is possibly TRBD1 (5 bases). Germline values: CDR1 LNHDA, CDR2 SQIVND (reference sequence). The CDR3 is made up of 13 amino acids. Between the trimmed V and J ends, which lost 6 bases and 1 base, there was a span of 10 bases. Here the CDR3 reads CASSKQESYEQYF. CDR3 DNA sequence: TGTGCCAGTAGCAAACAGGAGTCCTACGAGCAGTACTTC.

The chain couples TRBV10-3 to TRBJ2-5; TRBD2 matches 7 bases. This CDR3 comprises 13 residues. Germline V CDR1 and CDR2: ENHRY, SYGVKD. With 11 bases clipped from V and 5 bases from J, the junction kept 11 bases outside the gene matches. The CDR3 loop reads CAVKSGTEETQYF. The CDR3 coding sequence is TGTGCCGTGAAAAGCGGGACTGAGGAGACCCAGTACTTC.

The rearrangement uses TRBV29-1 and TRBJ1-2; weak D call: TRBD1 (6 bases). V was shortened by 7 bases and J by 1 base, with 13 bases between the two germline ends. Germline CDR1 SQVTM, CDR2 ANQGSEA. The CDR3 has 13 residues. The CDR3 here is CSGQGPDNYGYTF. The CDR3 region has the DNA TGCAGCGGTCAGGGGCCCGATAACTATGGCTACACCTTC.

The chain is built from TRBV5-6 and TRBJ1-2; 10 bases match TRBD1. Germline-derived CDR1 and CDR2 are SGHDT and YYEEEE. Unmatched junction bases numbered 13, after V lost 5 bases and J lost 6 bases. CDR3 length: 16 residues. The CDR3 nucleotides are TGTGCCAGCAGGTATCGACAGGGGGCAGAATGGGATGGCTACACCTTC. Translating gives CASRYRQGAEWDGYTF.

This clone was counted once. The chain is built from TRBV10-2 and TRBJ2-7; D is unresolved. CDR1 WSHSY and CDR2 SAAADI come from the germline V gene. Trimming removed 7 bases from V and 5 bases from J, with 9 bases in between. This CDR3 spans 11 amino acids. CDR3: CASKDMHEQYF. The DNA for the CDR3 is TGCGCCAGCAAAGATATGCACGAGCAGTACTTC.